One sample yielded the 2 T cell receptor beta chains listed below, sequenced in a study of T cell responses to AZD1222 COVID-19 vaccine (dated by TCRdb to the early 2020s). The intended sense of this specimen's time point label: baseline before first vaccination. Preparation of the library involved the immunoSEQ multiplex PCR assay. This is the immuneACCESS table as TCRdb keeps it, with only in-frame sequences that have V and J called. A part of the clones is gone; compared with another copy, unresolved V genes explain less than half, and the rest is unexplained. The table for this sample lists about 110,000 clones; less than 95% of them were counted only once. About 8.3% of the sample is taken by the ten largest. This specimen was peripheral blood, taken on day 0 of AZD1222 vaccination. The receptors were sampled from an adult in good health.

The chain carries TRBV6-5 and TRBJ2-3; unclear D gene. The CDR3 covers 11 residues. With 6 bases removed from V and 4 bases from J, the gap between germline ends came to 5 bases. Germline V gives CDR1 MNHEY, CDR2 SVGAGI. Here the CDR3 DNA reads TGTGCCAGCAGCCAACCAGATACGCAGTATTTT. Protein sequence: CASSQPDTQYF.

This sequence joins TRBV7-2 and TRBJ1-1; D is unclear. CDR3 size: 14 residues. Germline CDR1 and CDR2: SGHTA and FQGNSA. V lost 1 base to trimming and J lost 1 base, with 7 bases between them. The CDR3 sequence: CASSLGWGNTEAFF. The CDR3 DNA sequence: TGTGCCAGCAGCTTAGGATGGGGGAACACTGAAGCTTTCTTT.